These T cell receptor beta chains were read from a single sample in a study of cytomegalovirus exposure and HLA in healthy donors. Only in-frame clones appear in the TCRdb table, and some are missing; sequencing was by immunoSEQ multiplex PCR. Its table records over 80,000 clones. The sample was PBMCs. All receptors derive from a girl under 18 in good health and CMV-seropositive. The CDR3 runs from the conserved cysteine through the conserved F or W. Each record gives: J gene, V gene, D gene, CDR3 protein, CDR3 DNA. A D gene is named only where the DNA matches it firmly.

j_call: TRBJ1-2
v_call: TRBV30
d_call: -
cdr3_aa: CACPGLLNYGYTF
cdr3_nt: TGTGCCTGCCCGGGACTCCTTAACTATGGCTACACCTTC

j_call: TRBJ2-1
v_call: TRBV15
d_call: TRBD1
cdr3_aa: CATQTGVVNEQFF
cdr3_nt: TGTGCCACCCAGACAGGGGTGGTGAATGAGCAGTTCTTC

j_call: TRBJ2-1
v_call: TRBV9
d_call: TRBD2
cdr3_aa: CASSPSLFSGGEGEQFF
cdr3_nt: TGTGCCAGCAGCCCCTCCCTCTTTAGCGGGGGGGAAGGGGAGCAGTTCTTC

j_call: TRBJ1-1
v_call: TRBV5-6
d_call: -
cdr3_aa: CASSPGVGDTEAFF
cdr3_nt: TGTGCCAGCAGCCCCGGGGTGGGAGACACTGAAGCTTTCTTT

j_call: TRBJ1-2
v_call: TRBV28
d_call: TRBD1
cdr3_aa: CASRQGTGGTAYGYTF
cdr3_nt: TGTGCCAGCCGACAAGGGACAGGGGGGACTGCCTATGGCTACACCTTC

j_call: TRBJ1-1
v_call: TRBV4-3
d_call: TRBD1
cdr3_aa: CASSTGQKEAFF
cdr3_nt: TGCGCCAGCAGCACGGGACAGAAAGAAGCTTTCTTT

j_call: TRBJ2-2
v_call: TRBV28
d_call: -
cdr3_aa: CASMEYPNTGELFF
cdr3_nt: TGTGCCAGCATGGAGTACCCGAACACCGGGGAGCTGTTTTTT

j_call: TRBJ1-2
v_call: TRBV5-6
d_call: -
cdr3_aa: CASSLGAGARYGYTF
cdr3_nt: TGTGCCAGCAGCTTAGGGGCGGGGGCGAGGTATGGCTACACCTTC

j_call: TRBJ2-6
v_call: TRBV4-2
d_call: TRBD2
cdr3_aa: CASSQERGASFEGANVLTF
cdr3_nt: TGTGCCAGCAGCCAAGAGCGGGGGGCCTCCTTTGAGGGGGCCAACGTCCTGACTTTC

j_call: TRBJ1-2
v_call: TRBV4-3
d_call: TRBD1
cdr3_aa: CASSQDSAGGLRGYTF
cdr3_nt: TGCGCCAGCAGCCAAGATTCGGCAGGGGGGTTGCGGGGCTACACCTTC

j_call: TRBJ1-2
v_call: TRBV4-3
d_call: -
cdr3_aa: CASSQDLRTNPNYGYTF
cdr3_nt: TGCGCCAGCAGCCAAGATCTCCGCACAAATCCTAACTATGGCTACACCTTC

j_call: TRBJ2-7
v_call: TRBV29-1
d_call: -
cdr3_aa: CSVGAGIEQYF
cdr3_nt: TGCAGCGTTGGGGCGGGAATCGAGCAGTACTTC

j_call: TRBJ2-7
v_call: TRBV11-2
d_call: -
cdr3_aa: CASSFHAYEQYF
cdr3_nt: TGTGCCAGCAGCTTCCATGCCTACGAGCAGTACTTC

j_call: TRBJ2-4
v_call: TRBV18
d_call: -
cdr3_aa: CASSPGSGVAKNIQYF
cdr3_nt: TGTGCCAGCTCACCAGGGTCGGGGGTAGCCAAAAACATTCAGTACTTC

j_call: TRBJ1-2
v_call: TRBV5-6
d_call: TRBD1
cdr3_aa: CASSREPGGGYTF
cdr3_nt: TGTGCCAGCAGCAGAGAACCAGGGGGTGGCTACACCTTC

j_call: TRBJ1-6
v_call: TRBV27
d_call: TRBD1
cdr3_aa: CASSSRSGQQGSPLHF
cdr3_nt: TGTGCCAGCAGTTCCCGCTCGGGACAGCAGGGTTCACCCCTCCACTTT